This T cell receptor (beta chain) was found in a study of cytomegalovirus exposure and HLA in healthy donors. Note on this clone: What it binds is not known.

V lost 4 bases and J lost 0; bases outside the gene matches: 7. The CDR3 spans 18 residues. The germline gives CDR1 LGHNA, CDR2 YSLEER. General study findings and limits: An analysis done earlier found most TCR beta V segments productive about 87% or about 30% of the time.

This PCR relied on a set of 60 Vbeta primers and 13 Jbeta primers. Libraries were prepared by immunoSEQ multiplex PCR; TCRdb keeps only in-frame clonotypes and omits some of them. The table lists approximately 130,000 clones, around 75% of them singletons. This chain uses TRBV4-3 with TRBJ2-6; 9 positions match TRBD2. The sequence was obtained from a woman aged 45-65 years in good health and CMV-seropositive. Sequencing was done on a sample of PBMCs. The chain's CDR3 is CASSLERGEHSGANVLTF. The CDR3 coding sequence is TGCGCCAGCAGCCTCGAGCGGGGGGAACACTCTGGGGCCAACGTCCTGACTTTC.